Here is one TCR beta chain with its context. What it binds is not known. This sample was included in a study of cytomegalovirus exposure and HLA in healthy donors. Primers for the PCR totalled 60 Vbeta and 13 Jbeta. The method was immunoSEQ multiplex PCR; TCRdb's version includes in-frame clones alone and lacks a portion of them. Altogether around 99,000 clones are present, around 73% being singletons, with the ten largest covering more than 3%. Study results and caveats: Confirmation in vitro established that a few CMV-associated chains were specific for CMV antigens.

CDR1 and CDR2 from the germline V gene are ENHRY and SYGVKD. The CDR3 contains 13 residues. The ends were cut back, 6 bases at V and 5 bases at J, with 11 bases in the middle. The receptor was derived from a man aged 35 to 55 in good health and CMV-seronegative. This sequence joins TRBV10-3 and TRBJ2-1; D is unresolved. The sequencing sample was made of PBMCs. DNA for the CDR3: TGTGCCATCAGCCCCCTATCCGACAATGAGCAGTTCTTC. This gives the protein CAISPLSDNEQFF.